Listed below are T cell receptor beta chains from one sample, sequenced in a study of blood T cells in healthy people across ages. From the 5' RACE reads, TCRdb called clonotypes with MiXCR, one entry per CDR3 protein. Of about 1.8 million distinct CDR3 sequences listed, around half are singletons. The source material was blood. These TCRs come from a woman in her thirties or forties in good health. The CDR3 runs from the conserved cysteine through the conserved F or W. A D gene is named only where the DNA matches it firmly. Expanded clones are given a class, and other clones once, few, many or no size at all.

V	J	D	size	CDR3	DNA
TRBV20-1	TRBJ2-1	NA	NA	CSANRDTDYNEQFF	TGCAGTGCTAACCGGGACACTGACTACAATGAGCAGTTCTTC
TRBV5-6	TRBJ2-2	NA	NA	CASISYRVDTGELFF	TGTGCCAGCATCAGTTACAGGGTCGACACCGGGGAGCTGTTTTTT
TRBV27	TRBJ2-5	TRBD2	NA	CASSAMGRGVSETQYF	TGTGCCAGCAGTGCTATGGGGCGGGGGGTCAGCGAGACCCAGTACTTC
TRBV20-1	TRBJ2-7	TRBD1	NA	CSAPGTASYEQYF	TGCAGTGCTCCCGGGACAGCGTCCTACGAGCAGTACTTC
TRBV29-1	TRBJ2-2	TRBD1	few	CSANRGPGELFF	TGCAGCGCAAACAGGGGTCCCGGGGAGCTGTTTTTT
TRBV7-2	TRBJ2-3	NA	NA	CASSRQKHAGPDTQYF	TGTGCCAGCAGCCGACAAAAACACGCGGGCCCAGATACGCAGTATTTT
TRBV20-1	TRBJ2-3	NA	few	CSARGGVGGRSTDTQYF	TGCAGTGCTAGAGGGGGCGTTGGCGGGCGAAGCACAGATACGCAGTATTTT
TRBV5-1	TRBJ2-7	NA	few	CASSPEWTQVRTYEQYF	TGCGCCAGCAGCCCAGAGTGGACACAGGTTAGGACCTACGAGCAGTACTTC
TRBV29-1	TRBJ1-2	NA	NA	CSVRGGFNYGYTF	TGCAGCGTTAGAGGAGGGTTCAACTATGGCTACACCTTC
TRBV4-2	TRBJ2-5	NA	few	CASSQDGAPGSQETQYF	TGTGCCAGCAGCCAAGATGGTGCTCCCGGAAGCCAAGAGACCCAGTACTTC
TRBV28	TRBJ1-2	NA	few	CASSFASGYTF	TGTGCCAGCAGTTTCGCAAGTGGCTACACCTTC
TRBV7-9	TRBJ1-6	NA	once	CASSARGKLDNSPLHF	TGTGCCAGCAGCGCCCGTGGCAAGTTGGATAATTCACCCCTCCACTTT
TRBV6-4	TRBJ2-5	NA	NA	CASSNYRDERGTQYF	TGTGCCAGCAGTAACTACAGGGACGAGCGTGGGACCCAGTACTTC
TRBV5-4	TRBJ2-5	TRBD2	NA	CASSLVLAGFWETQYF	TGTGCCAGCAGCTTGGTCCTAGCGGGGTTCTGGGAGACCCAGTACTTC
TRBV2	TRBJ2-7	TRBD2	once	CASSGTSFDYEQYF	TGTGCCAGCAGTGGGACTAGCTTCGACTACGAGCAGTACTTC
TRBV29-1	TRBJ2-5	TRBD1	few	CSVPSWGQIQETQYF	TGCAGCGTTCCCAGTTGGGGACAGATACAAGAGACCCAGTACTTC
TRBV6-5	TRBJ2-6	NA	NA	CASRIRQSGANVLTF	TGTGCCAGCAGAATAAGACAGTCTGGGGCCAACGTCCTGACTTTC
TRBV5-1	TRBJ2-1	TRBD2	few	CASSPTRGGNEQFF	TGCGCCAGCAGTCCAACGCGGGGGGGCAATGAGCAGTTCTTC
TRBV7-2	TRBJ2-1	NA	few	CASSLHVSNEQFF	TGTGCCAGCAGCTTACATGTCTCCAATGAGCAGTTCTTC
TRBV6-5	TRBJ1-2	NA	NA	CASSYTGRLKIGYTF	TGTGCCAGCAGTTACACTGGCCGACTGAAAATTGGCTACACCTTC
TRBV4-3	TRBJ2-7	NA	NA	CASSQDWKSLTLEQYF	TGCGCCAGCAGCCAAGATTGGAAGTCACTTACCCTCGAGCAGTACTTC
TRBV20-1	TRBJ2-7	TRBD1	few	CSAREAGQGVYEQYF	TGCAGTGCTAGAGAGGCGGGACAGGGTGTGTATGAGCAGTACTTC
TRBV7-2	TRBJ2-5	TRBD1	NA	CASSSRTGRLGETQYF	TGTGCCAGCAGCTCACGGACAGGGAGGTTGGGAGAGACCCAGTACTTC
TRBV3-1	TRBJ2-7	TRBD2	NA	CASSQGISGRTYEQYF	TGTGCCAGCAGCCAAGGGATAAGCGGGAGGACATACGAGCAGTACTTC
TRBV20-1	TRBJ2-6	NA	few	CSARDGSWANVLTF	TGCAGTGCTAGAGATGGGAGTTGGGCCAACGTCCTGACTTTC
TRBV7-2	TRBJ2-3	TRBD2	NA	CASSLGLAEFTDTQYF	TGTGCCAGCAGCCTGGGACTAGCGGAGTTCACAGATACGCAGTATTTT
TRBV6-2/TRBV6-3	TRBJ2-1	TRBD2	NA	CASSSLAGDLYNEQFF	TGTGCCAGCAGTTCCTTGGCGGGGGATTTGTACAATGAGCAGTTCTTC
TRBV29-1	TRBJ2-5	TRBD2	NA	CSVVGLAGGNQETQYF	TGCAGCGTTGTAGGACTAGCGGGGGGGAACCAGGAGACCCAGTACTTC
TRBV2	TRBJ2-3	TRBD2	NA	CANEKRGGQWDTQYF	TGTGCCAACGAAAAGCGGGGGGGCCAGTGGGATACGCAGTATTTT
TRBV10-2	TRBJ2-7	NA	few	CASTLYKTYEQYF	TGCGCCAGCACCCTTTATAAGACCTACGAGCAGTACTTC